Below are 28 T cell receptor beta chains sequenced from a single sample in a study of blood T cell repertoires in COVID-19. The method was immunoSEQ multiplex PCR; TCRdb's version includes in-frame clones alone and lacks a portion of them. The table includes approximately 250,000 clones, roughly 88% detected once. Input material: PBMCs or T cells enriched from blood (not recorded which). The receptors come from a woman in her 30s who had recovered from COVID-19.

The V and J genes are TRBV2 and TRBJ2-5; D is ambiguous. The CDR3 covers 13 residues. V gave up 5 bases and J gave up 0 bases, with 7 bases separating them. Germline CDR1 is SNHLY and CDR2 is FYNNEI. The CDR3 DNA sequence: TGTGCCAGCAGTCGACAAAACCAAGAGACCCAGTACTTC. Protein sequence: CASSRQNQETQYF.

The genes are TRBV6-5 and TRBJ2-2; 8 bases align to TRBD1. CDR1 and CDR2 from the germline V gene are MNHEY and SVGAGI. V lost 5 bases and J lost 6; bases outside the gene matches: 5. This CDR3 is built from 14 residues. The CDR3 coding sequence is TGTGCCAGCAGTCCACAGGGGGAGGCCGGGGAGCTGTTTTTT. This encodes CASSPQGEAGELFF.

Concerning this clone itself: Other nucleotide sequences in the sample specify the same CDR3. V gene TRBV3-1 (or the pseudogene TRBV3-2) combines with J gene TRBJ2-7; perhaps TRBD2 as D (5 bases). CDR3 length: 13 residues. Trimming left V 3 bases short and J 4 bases short, with 10 bases between. Germline CDR1 reads LGHDT; CDR2 reads YNNKEL (reference sequence). CDR3 amino acids: CASSQAGGYEQYF. The CDR3 coding sequence is TGTGCCAGCAGCCAGGCTGGCGGGTACGAGCAGTACTTC.

This rearrangement joins TRBV28 to TRBJ1-1; D ambiguous. The length of the CDR3 is 14 residues. CDR1 is MDHEN and CDR2 is SYDVKM in the germline V gene. V lost 5 bases to trimming and J lost 7 bases, with 17 bases between them. The CDR3 loop is CASSPPAMTIEAFF. In DNA, the CDR3 is TGTGCCAGCAGTCCCCCCGCAATGACTATTGAAGCTTTCTTT.

The chain uses TRBV7-9 and TRBJ2-4; weak D call: TRBD1 (6 bases). Trimming cost V 1 base and J 0 bases, with 19 bases left between them. The germline V gene has CDR1 SEHNR and CDR2 FQNEAQ (reference sequence). CDR3 length equals 19 residues. DNA for the CDR3: TGTGCCAGCAGCTTAGTGGCAGGGGCTGGGTTACTAGCCAAAAACATTCAGTACTTC. Its translation is CASSLVAGAGLLAKNIQYF.

The rearrangement joins TRBV7-2 to TRBJ2-7, with D perhaps matching TRBD1 (6 bases). Germline CDR1 SGHTA, CDR2 FQGNSA. Trimming took 5 bases from V and 3 from J, leaving 11 bases between them. This CDR3 comprises 13 residues. The CDR3 region has the DNA TGTGCCAGCAGCCTAGGACAGCACTACGAGCAGTACTTC. Translated: CASSLGQHYEQYF.

The J gene is TRBJ2-1, the V gene TRBV6-4; TRBD2 agrees at 14 bases. The germline V gene encodes CDR1 MRHNA and CDR2 SNTAGT. The CDR3 runs to 15 residues. The ends lost 6 bases at V and 7 bases at J; junction bases unmatched: 5. Written as DNA, the CDR3 is TGTGCCAGCAGGGGGACTAGCGGGAGAGGGAATGAGCAGTTCTTC. Protein sequence: CASRGTSGRGNEQFF.

The rearrangement uses TRBV28 and TRBJ2-7, with D possibly being TRBD1 (5 bases). Trimming removed 5 bases at V and 4 bases at J, with 18 bases between. Germline V gene data show CDR1 as MDHEN and CDR2 as SYDVKM. There are 15 residues in the CDR3. The CDR3 protein is CASSNPGLTFYEQYF. Here the CDR3 DNA reads TGTGCCAGCAGTAACCCAGGGCTCACCTTTTACGAGCAGTACTTC.

The chain joins TRBV12-3 or TRBV12-4 to TRBJ2-7; 8 bases align to TRBD1. This CDR3 region has 13 residues. J gave up 7 bases and V 8 bases, and 10 bases lay outside the gene matches. CDR3 residues: CASLGQGSREQYF. The CDR3 coding sequence is TGTGCCAGCTTAGGACAGGGATCGCGGGAGCAGTACTTC.

CDR3 bases: TGTGCCAGCAGTTCGATGGGACTAGCGGGGGTAAAAACTAGCACAGATACGCAGTATTTT. Protein: CASSSMGLAGVKTSTDTQYF. The rearrangement joins TRBV27 to TRBJ2-3; 14 bases map to TRBD2. Germline CDR1 MNHEY, CDR2 SMNVEV (reference sequence). V lost 4 bases to trimming and J lost 0 bases; unmatched junction nucleotides: 12. CDR3 length: 20 amino acids.

The chain combines TRBV2 with TRBJ2-2; no definite D call. The CDR3 has 11 amino acids. Germline V CDR1 and CDR2: SNHLY, FYNNEI. Trimming stripped 7 bases from V and 9 bases from J, with 9 bases between. The CDR3 region is CASMSLRELFF. As DNA, the CDR3 is TGTGCCAGCATGTCCCTCCGGGAGCTGTTTTTT.

The chain is built from TRBV23-1 and TRBJ2-7; 10 nucleotides align to TRBD2. TRBV23-1 is recorded as an ORF, its role being uncertain. The CDR3 has 19 residues. Trimming at V came to 0 bases and at J to 3 bases, leaving 14 bases not matched to a gene. For the CDR3, the DNA is TGCGCCAGCAGTCAATCCACCGGGACTAGCGATGATCACGACTACGAGCAGTACTTC. Protein product: CASSQSTGTSDDHDYEQYF.

V usage is TRBV27 and J usage is TRBJ2-7, with no clear D. The CDR3 runs to 14 residues. Trimming took off 6 bases at V and 2 bases at J, with 14 bases between the two ends. Germline V gene sequence: CDR1 MNHEY, CDR2 SMNVEV (reference sequence). The CDR3 spells CASSADTAPYEQYF. The DNA for the CDR3 is TGTGCCAGCAGCGCTGACACGGCGCCCTACGAGCAGTACTTC.

The table lists this clone with a few counts. This chain joins TRBV28 and TRBJ1-2; 7 positions agree with TRBD1. The CDR3 length is 18 residues. Germline CDR1 is MDHEN and CDR2 is SYDVKM. Unmatched junction bases numbered 13, after V lost 3 bases and J lost 0 bases. The CDR3 is CASSLGPGQLIANYGYTF. CDR3 DNA: TGTGCCAGCAGTTTGGGCCCGGGACAGCTAATAGCTAACTATGGCTACACCTTC.

The V and J genes are TRBV12-3 or TRBV12-4 and TRBJ2-1; D not resolved. This CDR3 is 13 amino acids long. Trimming removed 6 bases at V and 5 bases at J, with 11 bases between. The CDR3 bases are TGTGCCAGCAGCTCGAGCGCAAACAATGAGCAGTTCTTC. It yields the protein CASSSSANNEQFF.

The chain is built from TRBV24-1 and TRBJ1-2; D possibly corresponds to TRBD1 (5 bases). From germline, CDR1 is KGHDR and CDR2 SFDVKD. V lost 5 bases to trimming and J lost 3 bases, with 6 bases between them. The CDR3 has 12 amino acids. The CDR3 loop is CATSGQYYGYTF. The DNA for the CDR3 is TGTGCCACCAGTGGACAGTACTATGGCTACACCTTC.

This clone was detected once. The rearrangement uses TRBV5-1 and TRBJ1-3; tentatively, D is TRBD1 (5 bases). CDR3 length: 13 amino acids. The V and J ends lost 4 bases and 8 bases respectively, with 13 bases between them. CDR1 is SGHRS and CDR2 is YFSETQ in the germline V gene. The CDR3 sequence is CASSEGTPYTIYF. The CDR3 nucleotides are TGCGCCAGCAGCGAGGGGACTCCGTACACCATATATTTT.

V and J are TRBV7-3 and TRBJ1-1, with 8 bases aligning to TRBD1. The CDR3 has 15 residues. Trimming at V came to 4 bases and at J to 5 bases, leaving 9 bases not matched to a gene. Germline assignment: CDR1 SGHTA and CDR2 FQGTGA. The CDR3 here is CASSSHPGDRTEAFF. CDR3 nucleotides: TGTGCCAGCAGCTCTCACCCTGGGGACAGGACTGAAGCTTTCTTT.

The chain has TRBV5-4 and TRBJ1-2, with 7 bases fitting TRBD1. V shed 4 bases, J shed 4 bases, and the junction held 16 bases outside the gene matches. The CDR3 is 17 amino acids. The germline V gene encodes CDR1 SGHNT and CDR2 YYREEE (reference sequence). Here the CDR3 reads CASSQGPGTEGGYGYTF. The CDR3 DNA reads TGTGCCAGCAGCCAGGGCCCCGGGACAGAAGGGGGCTATGGCTACACCTTC.

The V call is TRBV7-2, the J call TRBJ2-3; the D gene is possibly TRBD1 (6 bases). The CDR3 is 16 residues long. Germline CDR1 reads SGHTA; CDR2 reads FQGNSA. Trimming shortened V by 3 bases and J by 6 bases, and 19 bases separated the two germline ends. In DNA, the CDR3 is TGTGCCAGCAGCTTGGTGGGGGCCCACAAGAGGGATACGCAGTATTTT. It yields the protein CASSLVGAHKRDTQYF.

This chain links TRBV28 with TRBJ1-3; possible D gene TRBD1, 6 bases. CDR1 is MDHEN, CDR2 SYDVKM, per germline. The CDR3 runs 15 residues. Deletions cut 5 bases from V and 4 bases from J, with 15 bases between. The CDR3 nucleotides are TGTGCCAGCAGTCTGGTTCCGGGACAAGGAAACACCATATATTTT. Protein: CASSLVPGQGNTIYF.

DNA for the CDR3: TGTGCCAGCAGTTTAGGGACGGGGGAGTACGAGCAGTACTTC. Its translation: CASSLGTGEYEQYF. V usage is TRBV28 and J usage is TRBJ2-7; tentative D call: TRBD2 (6 bases). This CDR3 region has 14 residues. Trimming cost V 2 bases and J 4 bases, with 12 bases left between them. Germline V gene sequence: CDR1 MDHEN, CDR2 SYDVKM.

The chain has TRBV7-9 and TRBJ2-3; 7 positions match TRBD1. Trimming at V came to 5 bases and at J to 3 bases, leaving 2 bases not matched to a gene. Per the germline V gene, CDR1 is SEHNR and CDR2 is FQNEAQ (reference sequence). The CDR3 length is 13 residues. DNA of the CDR3: TGTGCCAGCAGCCGGACAGGAACAGATACGCAGTATTTT. It translates to CASSRTGTDTQYF.

The chain carries TRBV30 and TRBJ2-7; 12 bases map to TRBD2. Trimming at V came to 3 bases and at J to 0 bases, leaving 3 bases not matched to a gene. The CDR3 spans 15 residues. Looked up from germline, CDR1 is GTSNPN and CDR2 is SVGIG (reference sequence). The CDR3 region is CAWRGLAGFSYEQYF. The CDR3 DNA reads as TGTGCCTGGAGGGGACTAGCGGGTTTCTCCTACGAGCAGTACTTC.

The chain couples TRBV19 to TRBJ1-5; 7 nucleotides agree with TRBD1. The germline gives CDR1 LNHDA, CDR2 SQIVND (reference sequence). V gave up 6 bases and J gave up 0 bases; unmatched junction bases: 11. CDR3 length: 17 amino acids. Written as DNA, the CDR3 is TGTGCCAGTAGAGGGGGCCCCGTCGGTCTTAGCAATCAGCCCCAGCATTTT. The encoded protein is CASRGGPVGLSNQPQHF.

J is TRBJ1-6 and V is TRBV5-4; D is undetermined. Germline loops: CDR1 SGHNT, CDR2 YYREEE (reference sequence). V lost 4 bases to trimming and J lost 10 bases, with 15 bases between them. The CDR3 is made up of 14 amino acids. CDR3 sequence (DNA): TGTGCCAGCAGCACTGACGGGATTGTATCACCCCTCCACTTT. This codes for CASSTDGIVSPLHF.

This chain connects TRBV5-1 to TRBJ2-2; 7 bases align to TRBD1. CDR3 length: 14 amino acids. Trimming removed 3 bases from V and 6 bases from J; junction bases left unmatched: 5. The V gene's germline CDR1 is SGHRS and CDR2 YFSETQ. CDR3: CASSSTGLPGELFF. The CDR3 bases are TGCGCCAGCAGCTCGACAGGGTTGCCCGGGGAGCTGTTTTTT.

J is TRBJ1-2 and V is TRBV28; tentatively, D is TRBD1 (5 bases). The ends were cut back, 8 bases at V and 4 bases at J, with 20 bases in the middle. The CDR3 contains 15 residues. The germline V gene has CDR1 MDHEN and CDR2 SYDVKM. Here the CDR3 reads CASSPGWVLVYGYTF. The CDR3 DNA is TGTGCCAGCTCTCCAGGGTGGGTGTTAGTCTATGGCTACACCTTC.